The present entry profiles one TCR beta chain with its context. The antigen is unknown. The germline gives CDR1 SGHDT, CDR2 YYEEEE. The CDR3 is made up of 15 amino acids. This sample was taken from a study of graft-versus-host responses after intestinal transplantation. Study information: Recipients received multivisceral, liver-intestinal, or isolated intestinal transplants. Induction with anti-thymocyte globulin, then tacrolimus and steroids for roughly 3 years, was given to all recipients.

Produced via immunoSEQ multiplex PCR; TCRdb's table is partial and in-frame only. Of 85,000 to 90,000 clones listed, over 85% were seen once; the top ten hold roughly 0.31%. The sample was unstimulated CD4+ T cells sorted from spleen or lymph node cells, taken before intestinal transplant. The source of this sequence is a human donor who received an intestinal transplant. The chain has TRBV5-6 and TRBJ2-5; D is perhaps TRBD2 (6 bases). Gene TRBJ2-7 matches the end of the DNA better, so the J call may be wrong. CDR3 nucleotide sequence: TGTGCCAGCAGCCAGCTGCGGGACTTCTCCTACGAGCAGTACTTC. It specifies CASSQLRDFSYEQYF.